The 26 T cell receptor beta chains reported below all come from one sample, sequenced in a study of PD-1 blockade in classical Hodgkin lymphoma. Brentuximab vedotin exposure varied, and every patient relapsed after autologous stem cell transplantation. Measured with immunoSEQ multiplex PCR; TCRdb has only the in-frame clones, and not every one. The data show around 50,000 clones, more than 85% seen once. The material was peripheral blood mononuclear cells (PBMCs), obtained before the second cycle of nivolumab. Receptors were obtained from a human donor with classical Hodgkin lymphoma.

The CDR3: CASSQGASGLSYEQYF. CDR3 DNA: TGTGCCAGCAGCCAAGGGGCTAGCGGCCTATCCTACGAGCAGTACTTC. V is TRBV14 and J is TRBJ2-7, with 7 bases lining up with TRBD2. V gave up 1 base and J gave up 1 base; unmatched junction bases: 7. Per the germline V gene, CDR1 is SGHDN and CDR2 is FVKESK. This CDR3 spans 16 amino acids.

The chain joins TRBV7-8 to TRBJ1-3; no firm D call. The CDR3 is 16 amino acids. The V end lost 1 base, the J end lost 2 bases, and 12 bases lay between the germline ends. Germline values: CDR1 SGHVS, CDR2 FQNEAQ. CDR3: CASSLDTSGTGNTIYF. The CDR3 nucleotides read TGTGCCAGCAGCTTAGACACTTCGGGAACTGGAAACACCATATATTTT. The variable domain in full, with the rest retrieved from reference TRBV7-8 and TRBJ1-3, is GAGVSQSPRYKVAKRGQDVALRCDPISGHVSLFWYQQALGQGPEFLTYFQNEAQLDKSGLPSDRFFAERPEGSVSTLKIQRTQQEDSAVYLCASSLDTSGTGNTIYFGEGSWLTVV.

This clone was seen just once. J is TRBJ1-2 and V is TRBV5-1, with 8 bases fitting TRBD1. The CDR3 is made up of 14 amino acids. The germline V gene has CDR1 SGHRS and CDR2 YFSETQ. V lost 3 bases, J lost 5 bases, and 6 bases stayed unmatched. In nucleotides, the CDR3 is TGCGCCAGCAGCTCGGACAGGGAATCATATGGCTACACCTTC. This gives the protein CASSSDRESYGYTF.

Here the CDR3 reads CAWSVLGPFGDTDTQYF. The CDR3 nucleotides read TGTGCCTGGAGTGTACTAGGGCCCTTCGGGGACACAGATACGCAGTATTTT. V is TRBV30 and J is TRBJ2-3; weak D call: TRBD2 (5 bases). Germline V gives CDR1 GTSNPN, CDR2 SVGIG (reference sequence). The V end lost 0 bases, the J end lost 2 bases, and 18 bases lay between the germline ends. The CDR3 runs to 17 residues.

The chain has TRBV19 and TRBJ2-7; unclear D gene. Deletions cut 9 bases from V and 0 bases from J, with 15 bases between. The CDR3 spans 14 residues. CDR1 is LNHDA and CDR2 is SQIVND in the germline V gene (reference sequence). The CDR3 loop is CASSPGFSSYEQYF. CDR3 coding DNA: TGTGCCAGCAGTCCGGGTTTCAGCTCCTACGAGCAGTACTTC.

The chain uses TRBV11-2 and TRBJ1-1, with 7 bases that match TRBD1. The V gene end was trimmed by 3 bases and the J gene end by 7 bases; junction bases not matched to a gene: 14. This CDR3 has 16 amino acids. The germline CDR1 and CDR2 sequences are SGHAT and FQNNGV. CDR3 sequence reads: CASSFQFGTAPIEAFF. In nucleotides, the CDR3 is TGTGCCAGCAGCTTCCAGTTTGGGACAGCTCCCATTGAAGCTTTCTTT.

DNA for the CDR3: TGTGCCAGCAGCCTCCGCGGGGGGGAAACAGATACGCAGTATTTT. Translation gives CASSLRGGETDTQYF. The chain links TRBV6-4 to TRBJ2-3; 9 bases are a match to TRBD2. This CDR3 has 15 amino acids. V dropped 6 bases and J dropped 3; count of bases not matched to a gene: 7. Germline V gene lookup returns CDR1 MRHNA and CDR2 SNTAGT.

The chain has TRBV28 and TRBJ1-2; 7 nucleotides agree with TRBD1. The CDR3 contains 12 residues. V lost 10 bases and J lost 1; bases outside the gene matches: 3. Germline V lookup: CDR1 MDHEN, CDR2 SYDVKM. The CDR3 is CATGQDNYGYTF. The DNA of the CDR3 is TGTGCCACCGGACAGGATAACTATGGCTACACCTTC.

Regarding this clone: This sample also contains other DNA sequences that code for the same CDR3. V and J are TRBV4-2 and TRBJ2-7; D uncertain. Trimming shortened V by 0 bases and J by 4 bases, and 4 bases separated the two germline ends. Germline loops: CDR1 LGHNA, CDR2 YNFKEQ. CDR3 length: 12 amino acids. The CDR3 here is CASSQDSYEQYF. For the CDR3, the DNA is TGTGCCAGCAGCCAAGATTCGTACGAGCAGTACTTC.

This clone is labeled medium-sized (0.01 to 0.1%). The chain joins TRBV27 to TRBJ2-3, with 9 nucleotides matching TRBD1. V lost 3 bases and J lost 3; bases outside the gene matches: 7. The CDR3 sequence is 16 residues long. The germline V gene has CDR1 MNHEY and CDR2 SMNVEV (reference sequence). CDR3: CASSFTGTGPTDTQYF. CDR3 DNA: TGTGCCAGCAGTTTCACCGGGACAGGGCCAACAGATACGCAGTATTTT.

The chain recombines TRBV27 with TRBJ2-7; D might be TRBD2 (6 bases). Germline V CDR1 and CDR2: MNHEY, SMNVEV (reference sequence). This CDR3 contains 12 residues. Trimming removed 4 bases from V and 4 bases from J, with 8 bases in between. This CDR3 reads CASSWRGYEQYF. For the CDR3, the DNA is TGTGCCAGCAGTTGGAGGGGTTACGAGCAGTACTTC.

J is TRBJ1-1 and V is TRBV11-2, with unresolved D. V lost 4 bases to trimming and J lost 5 bases, with 11 bases between them. Germline CDR1 is SGHAT and CDR2 is FQNNGV. The CDR3 consists of 13 residues. The CDR3 here is CASSYTLGTEAFF. DNA for the CDR3: TGTGCCAGCAGCTACACCTTGGGGACTGAAGCTTTCTTT. The full variable domain, rest sourced from reference TRBV11-2 and TRBJ1-1, is EAGVAQSPRYKIIEKRQSVAFWCNPISGHATLYWYQQILGQGPKLLIQFQNNGVVDDSQLPKDRFSAERLKGVDSTLKIQPAKLEDSAVYLCASSYTLGTEAFFGQGTRLTVV.

This rearrangement joins TRBV6-1 to TRBJ2-7; 9 nucleotides agree with TRBD1. Per the germline V gene, CDR1 is MNHNS and CDR2 is SASEGT. The junction had 4 bases not matched to a gene; V was cut back by 6 bases and J by 1 base. The length of the CDR3 is 14 residues. This CDR3 is CASSDRGESYEQYF. The CDR3 DNA reads TGTGCCAGCAGCGACAGGGGGGAATCCTACGAGCAGTACTTC.

V and J are TRBV6-5 and TRBJ1-6, with D hard to call. This CDR3 has 15 amino acids. CDR1 is MNHEY and CDR2 is SVGAGI in the germline V gene. V lost 6 bases and J lost 6, with 15 bases in between. In DNA form, the CDR3 reads TGTGCCAGCAGACTATCTCCTCCAGTTAATTCACCCCTCCACTTT. It is translated as CASRLSPPVNSPLHF.

V gene TRBV4-3 combines with J gene TRBJ2-7; 10 bases align to TRBD2. The CDR3 totals 16 residues. CDR1 and CDR2 (germline): LGHNA, YSLEER. With 3 bases clipped from V and 3 bases from J, the junction kept 8 bases outside the gene matches. The CDR3 nucleotides read TGCGCCAGCAGCCATGGGACCGGGACTAGCGTCTACGAGCAGTACTTC. This sequence encodes CASSHGTGTSVYEQYF.

The chain carries TRBV6-1 and TRBJ2-7; D unresolved. V dropped 1 base and J dropped 1 base, with 11 bases sitting between them. The CDR3 runs 15 residues. CDR1 and CDR2 from the germline V gene are MNHNS and SASEGT. The CDR3 loop is CASSEDLGQSYEQYF. DNA of the CDR3: TGTGCCAGCAGTGAAGATCTCGGGCAGTCCTACGAGCAGTACTTC.

DNA of the CDR3: TGTGCCAGTAGTCCAGGGGAGGACTATGGCTACACCTTC. The encoded protein is CASSPGEDYGYTF. This sequence joins TRBV19 and TRBJ1-2; possibly TRBD1 for D (6 bases). CDR3 length equals 13 residues. V dropped 5 bases and J dropped 3 bases, with 10 bases sitting between them. The germline CDR1 and CDR2 sequences are LNHDA and SQIVND (reference sequence). Full variable domain (missing parts from reference TRBV19 and TRBJ1-2): DGGITQSPKYLFRKEGQNVTLSCEQNLNHDAMYWYRQDPGQGLRLIYYSQIVNDFQKGDIAEGYSVSREKKESFPLTVTSAQKNPTAFYLCASSPGEDYGYTFGSGTRLTVV.

This sequence joins TRBV21-1 and TRBJ2-6; the table calls TRBD1, which could not be checked here. TRBV21-1 has pseudogene status. The CDR3 consists of 19 residues. CDR3 DNA sequence: TGTGCCAGCAGCGAAGGCCAGACAGGGCTCCTCTCTGGGGCCAACGTCCTGACTTTC. Translating gives CASSEGQTGLLSGANVLTF.

V is TRBV6-5 and J is TRBJ1-2; D unclear. With 2 bases removed from V and 6 bases from J, the gap between germline ends came to 7 bases. This CDR3 contains 12 residues. Germline CDR1 is MNHEY and CDR2 is SVGAGI. This chain's CDR3 is CASSYPGDGYTF. Written as DNA, the CDR3 is TGTGCCAGCAGTTACCCCGGGGATGGCTACACCTTC.

The chain couples TRBV28 to TRBJ1-5, with a tentative D call TRBD1 (6 bases). V was clipped by 2 bases and J by 1 base, with 18 bases between them. This CDR3 is 18 amino acids long. In germline, CDR1 is MDHEN, CDR2 SYDVKM. The CDR3 nucleotides read TGTGCCAGCAGTTTAGGCGGACAGTGGGGGTTAAGCAATCAGCCCCAGCATTTT. It translates to CASSLGGQWGLSNQPQHF.

The gene calls are TRBV9 and TRBJ2-1; 8 nucleotides match TRBD1. The germline gives CDR1 SGDLS, CDR2 YYNGEE. This CDR3 has 17 amino acids. V lost 3 bases and J lost 0; bases outside the gene matches: 8. In DNA form, the CDR3 reads TGTGCCAGCAGCGAACGACAGGGGTCGAGCTCCTACAATGAGCAGTTCTTC. It specifies CASSERQGSSSYNEQFF.

V usage is TRBV7-9 and J usage is TRBJ1-5; 8 bases fit TRBD1. This CDR3 has 16 residues. The V and J ends lost 1 base and 3 bases, in that order; junction bases with no gene match: 5. Germline values: CDR1 SEHNR, CDR2 FQNEAQ (reference sequence). The CDR3, as DNA: TGTGCCAGCAGCTTAGGTGTGACAGGGGCCAATCAGCCCCAGCATTTT. Its translation is CASSLGVTGANQPQHF.

The chain combines TRBV5-1 with TRBJ1-1; the D is unclear. CDR1 SGHRS and CDR2 YFSETQ come from the germline V gene. V was pared by 6 bases and J by 2 bases, with 11 bases between. The CDR3 is 13 residues long. The CDR3 DNA sequence: TGCGCCAGCAACGGAGGGATTAACACTGAAGCTTTCTTT. It translates to CASNGGINTEAFF.

This chain uses TRBV28 with TRBJ1-2; D unresolved. The CDR3 length is 13 residues. Germline V gives CDR1 MDHEN, CDR2 SYDVKM. Trimming removed 5 bases at V and 4 bases at J, with 11 bases between. The CDR3: CASSRPDPYGYTF. As DNA, the CDR3 is TGTGCCAGCAGTCGCCCCGACCCCTATGGCTACACCTTC.

The gene calls are TRBV2 and TRBJ1-1; D perhaps matches TRBD1 (5 bases). This CDR3 region has 15 residues. Trimming cost V 3 bases and J 10 bases, with 21 bases left between them. The germline V gene encodes CDR1 SNHLY and CDR2 FYNNEI. DNA for the CDR3: TGTGCCAGCAGTGATCAGGTACCCATTGGGGCTGGAGCTTTCTTT. Encoded protein: CASSDQVPIGAGAFF. Based on the CDR3 plus reference TRBV2 and TRBJ1-1, the full variable domain is EPEVTQTPSHQVTQMGQEVILRCVPISNHLYFYWYRQILGQKVEFLVSFYNNEISEKSEIFDDQFSVERPDGSNFTLKIRSTKLEDSAMYFCASSDQVPIGAGAFFGQGTRLTVV.

Here the CDR3 DNA reads TGTGCCAGCAGCCAAGGGGCCAGGGTCTACGAGCAGTACTTC. This codes for CASSQGARVYEQYF. The V and J genes are TRBV14 and TRBJ2-7, with D maybe TRBD1 (5 bases). The germline gives CDR1 SGHDN, CDR2 FVKESK. V lost 1 base to trimming and J lost 3 bases, with 10 bases between them. This CDR3 is 14 amino acids long.